A selection of T cell receptor beta chains follows, all from one sample in a study of response to subunit inactivated influenza vaccine. TCRdb re-called the RT-PCR reads through MiXCR, storing one row per CDR3 protein. The data hold around 570,000 distinct CDR3 sequences, with approximately 7.6% observed a single time. Sample: PBMCs from blood, taken around 2 years after vaccination. The receptor set was obtained from a man aged 45 to 70 who received an inactivated influenza vaccine. The CDR3 runs from the conserved cysteine through the conserved F or W. D genes are given only for firm matches. The size entry is marked missing in some rows and otherwise reads once, few, many or a size class.

>TRBJ2-3|TRBD2|.|TRBV27
CASSFRSGRYTDTQYF
TGTGCCAGCAGTTTCCGTAGCGGGAGGTACACAGATACGCAGTATTTT
>TRBJ1-3|.|few|TRBV29-1
CSVESGGRGTIYF
TGCAGCGTTGAGTCGGGCGGCCGAGGCACCATATATTTT
>TRBJ2-1|TRBD2|.|TRBV6-2/TRBV6-3
CASSPYGGLAGGTYNEQFF
TGTGCCAGCAGTCCGTATGGGGGACTAGCGGGAGGGACCTACAATGAGCAGTTCTTC
>TRBJ2-1|TRBD2|few|TRBV14
CASSRRLGLAGGPSSYNEQFF
TGTGCCAGCAGCCGTCGTTTAGGGCTAGCGGGAGGGCCGAGCTCCTACAATGAGCAGTTCTTC
>TRBJ1-2|.|.|TRBV20-1
CSASYIAPTYGYTF
TGCAGTGCTAGTTACATAGCACCTACCTATGGCTACACCTTC
>TRBJ1-4|.|.|TRBV20-1
CSAQLSGSLGANEKLFF
TGCAGTGCTCAGTTATCGGGCTCCCTCGGGGCTAATGAAAAACTGTTTTTT
>TRBJ1-5|TRBD1|few|TRBV6-1
CASSERTGHEQPQHF
TGTGCCAGCAGTGAACGGACAGGGCATGAACAGCCCCAGCATTTT
>TRBJ1-4|.|few|TRBV4-2
CASSQDLQGGEKLFF
TGTGCCAGCAGCCAAGATCTACAGGGTGGGGAAAAACTGTTTTTT
>TRBJ2-3|TRBD2|few|TRBV12-3/TRBV12-4
CASRSLGLAGGADTQYF
TGTGCCAGCAGAAGCCTGGGACTAGCGGGGGGAGCAGATACGCAGTATTTT
>TRBJ2-2|.|few|TRBV24-1
CATSEFRGRGTGELFF
TGTGCCACCAGTGAGTTCAGGGGTCGGGGCACCGGGGAGCTGTTTTTT
>TRBJ2-4|.|many|TRBV7-8
CASSPLIGTLAKNIQYF
TGTGCCAGCAGCCCTCTGATTGGGACCCTTGCCAAAAACATTCAGTACTTC
>TRBJ2-2|.|.|TRBV7-2
CASSRHTQGTGELFF
TGTGCCAGCAGCCGACACACGCAGGGTACCGGGGAGCTGTTTTTT
>TRBJ2-1|TRBD2|.|TRBV20-1
CSARGLAWYNEQFF
TGCAGTGCACGAGGACTAGCATGGTACAATGAGCAGTTCTTC
>TRBJ1-2|.|many|TRBV12-3/TRBV12-4
CASSSAGYGYTF
TGTGCCAGCAGTTCAGCAGGATATGGCTACACCTTC
>TRBJ2-1|TRBD1|few|TRBV4-1
CASSTRDRGHYNEQFF
TGCGCCAGCAGCACCCGGGACAGGGGTCACTACAATGAGCAGTTCTTC
>TRBJ1-1|TRBD1|few|TRBV11-1
CASSPDRGTTEAFF
TGTGCCAGCAGCCCGGACAGGGGAACCACTGAAGCTTTCTTT
>TRBJ2-7|.|.|TRBV5-1
CASRSPDNGRYEQYF
TGCGCCAGCCGCAGTCCCGATAACGGGCGCTACGAGCAGTACTTC
>TRBJ1-1|TRBD1|few|TRBV5-1
CASREGATLNTEAFF
TGCGCCAGCAGAGAGGGGGCTACTCTGAACACTGAAGCTTTCTTT
>TRBJ2-2|.|few|TRBV12-3/TRBV12-4
CASSLLLTGELFF
TGTGCCAGCAGTTTATTACTCACCGGGGAGCTGTTTTTT
>TRBJ2-5|TRBD1|few|TRBV5-1
CASSWDRGQETQYF
TGCGCCAGCAGCTGGGACAGGGGGCAAGAGACCCAGTACTTC